Sequencing of this TCR beta chain was carried out in a study of T cell responses to AZD1222 COVID-19 vaccine. Study conclusions and caveats: In a largely white British group with more females than males, clonal diversity was possibly underestimated. Close to half of spike-specific TCRs reportedly recognize unmutated variant regions.

Trimming took 4 bases from V and 7 from J; bases not matched to a gene: 7. The CDR3 is made up of 14 amino acids. The germline V gene encodes CDR1 SGHRS and CDR2 YFSETQ. As concerns this clone: Its antigen is still unknown.

Repertoires were generated with immunoSEQ multiplex PCR, while TCRdb's copy carries only in-frame clones and drops some. The top ten clones hold 1.3% of a sample with around 70,000 clones, 87% of them seen once. The rearrangement joins TRBV5-1 to TRBJ1-4; 7 bases are a match to TRBD1. Sequenced material: peripheral blood, taken 28 days after the second AZD1222 dose. This sequence originates from an adult who received the AZD1222 COVID-19 vaccine. CDR3 nucleotides: TGCGCCAGCAGCCCCGGGACAGAAGCTGAAAAACTGTTTTTT. This encodes CASSPGTEAEKLFF.